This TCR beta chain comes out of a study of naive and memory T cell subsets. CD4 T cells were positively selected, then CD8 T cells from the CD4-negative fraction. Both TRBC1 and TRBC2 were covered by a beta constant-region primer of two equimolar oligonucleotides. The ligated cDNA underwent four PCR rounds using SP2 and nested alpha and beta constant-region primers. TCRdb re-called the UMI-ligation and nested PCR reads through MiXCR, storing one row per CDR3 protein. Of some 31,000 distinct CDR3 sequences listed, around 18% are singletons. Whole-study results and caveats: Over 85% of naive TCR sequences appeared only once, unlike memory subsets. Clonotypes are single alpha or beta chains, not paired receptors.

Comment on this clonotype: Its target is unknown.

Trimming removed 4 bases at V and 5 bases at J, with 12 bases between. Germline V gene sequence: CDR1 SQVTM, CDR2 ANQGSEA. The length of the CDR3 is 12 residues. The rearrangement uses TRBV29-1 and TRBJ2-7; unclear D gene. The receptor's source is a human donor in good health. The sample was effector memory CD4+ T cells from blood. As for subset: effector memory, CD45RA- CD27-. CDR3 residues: CSVGGWADEQYF. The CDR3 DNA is TGCAGCGTTGGAGGCTGGGCGGACGAGCAGTACTTC.